This entry describes one TCR beta chain. This clonotype was detected many times. Its antigen is unknown. No clone much larger than this one lies a single base away; base qualities are absent. TCR cDNA was synthesized by 5'RACE template switching, which introduced a universal primer site and unique molecular identifiers. Priming of cDNA synthesis was performed from both the TCR alpha and TCR beta constant segments. Library amplification used two PCR steps, and the second PCR step added sample barcodes and sequencing adapters. Sequencing of libraries was performed on Illumina HiSeq 2500 (2x100 bp) or NovaSeq (2x150 bp). On the study's bioinformatics: Reads were demultiplexed and collapsed into UMI consensus sequences with MIGEC, and V(D)J alignment was performed with MiXCR. Vaccine-responding clonotypes were defined with edgeR using replicate PBMC samples, requiring FDR below 0.01 and a log2 fold change above 5 up to day 15. Each bulk clonotype was labeled CD4 or CD8 based on which sequenced repertoire, CD4 or CD8, contained the clonotype at higher abundance. The public reads were quality trimmed at Q25 with fastp and then assembled into clones with MiXCR by TCRdb, keeping productive beta chains. Here each entry gathers all rows of one CDR3 protein and keeps the most common genes and DNA. TCRdb, rather than the study authors, made the V and J calls. For this sample there are about 360,000 distinct CDR3 sequences; approximately 6% appear just once. Jointly, the top ten make up 15% of the sample.

Reading the label with the study, this specimen's treatment or condition is: live attenuated yellow fever vaccine strain. At each blood-draw timepoint, two biological replicates of bulk PBMCs were collected. PBMCs were isolated from peripheral blood using a standard Ficoll-Paque protocol. RNA was extracted with TriZol from bulk PBMCs, CD4 and CD8 fractions, and dextramer-positive and dextramer-negative fractions. V drops 1 base and J drops 6 bases, leaving 14 bases in between. Per the germline V gene, SGHTA is the CDR1 and FQGNSA is the CDR2. The CDR3 covers 15 residues, taking in both the cysteine and the phenylalanine. Only the CDR3 portion is preserved as DNA: 45 bases, with reading frame beginning at the first base. This sample is part of a study of T cells after yellow fever vaccination (dated by TCRdb to between 2018 and 2020). In terms of the full investigation: The SMART-Seq v4 Ultra Low Input RNA kit was used to prepare libraries from fractions with low cell numbers. To track T-cell clones before and after primary and booster YFV17D yellow fever vaccination, bulk TCR alpha and beta repertoires were sequenced longitudinally. Two healthy male donors, one aged 18 to 30 and one aged 30 to 40 years, were included in the cohort. Blood was collected at multiple timepoints before and after primary and secondary immunization, and bulk PBMC replicates and cell subsets were isolated.

The research as a whole found: A small share of clonotypes occurred in both CD4 and CD8 compartments, likely arising from convergent recombination. Compared with the primary T-cell response, the secondary T-cell response was faster but weaker, reaching its peak on day 5 rather than on day 15. Because abundant contaminating clonotypes from the bulk population could be contained in FACS-sorted repertoires, computational filtering was required. Because the study included only a couple of donors, the extent to which the findings can be generalized is limited. After the booster, most of the clones that had expanded following primary vaccination were detected again (around 95% of CD4 and 85% to 90% of CD8), which suggests that memory was broadly maintained.

The clonotype comes from a man aged 25-45 years who received the YFV17D yellow fever vaccine. This chain joins TRBV7-2 to TRBJ2-3; a tentative D call is TRBD2 (5 bases match). The specimen was PBMCs, collected 5 days after the yellow fever booster vaccination. The nucleotide sequence is given as TGTGCCAGCAGCTTAGAGTCGGGGAATCCGGATACGCAGTATTTT. Its product reads: CASSLESGNPDTQYF. The full variable domain, completed from the reference TRBV7-2 and TRBJ2-3 proteins outside the CDR3, reads GAGVSQSPSNKVTEKGKDVELRCDPISGHTALYWYRQSLGQGLEFLIYFQGNSAPDKSGLPSDRFSAERTGGSVSTLTIQRTQQEDSAVYLCASSLESGNPDTQYFGPGTRLTVL.